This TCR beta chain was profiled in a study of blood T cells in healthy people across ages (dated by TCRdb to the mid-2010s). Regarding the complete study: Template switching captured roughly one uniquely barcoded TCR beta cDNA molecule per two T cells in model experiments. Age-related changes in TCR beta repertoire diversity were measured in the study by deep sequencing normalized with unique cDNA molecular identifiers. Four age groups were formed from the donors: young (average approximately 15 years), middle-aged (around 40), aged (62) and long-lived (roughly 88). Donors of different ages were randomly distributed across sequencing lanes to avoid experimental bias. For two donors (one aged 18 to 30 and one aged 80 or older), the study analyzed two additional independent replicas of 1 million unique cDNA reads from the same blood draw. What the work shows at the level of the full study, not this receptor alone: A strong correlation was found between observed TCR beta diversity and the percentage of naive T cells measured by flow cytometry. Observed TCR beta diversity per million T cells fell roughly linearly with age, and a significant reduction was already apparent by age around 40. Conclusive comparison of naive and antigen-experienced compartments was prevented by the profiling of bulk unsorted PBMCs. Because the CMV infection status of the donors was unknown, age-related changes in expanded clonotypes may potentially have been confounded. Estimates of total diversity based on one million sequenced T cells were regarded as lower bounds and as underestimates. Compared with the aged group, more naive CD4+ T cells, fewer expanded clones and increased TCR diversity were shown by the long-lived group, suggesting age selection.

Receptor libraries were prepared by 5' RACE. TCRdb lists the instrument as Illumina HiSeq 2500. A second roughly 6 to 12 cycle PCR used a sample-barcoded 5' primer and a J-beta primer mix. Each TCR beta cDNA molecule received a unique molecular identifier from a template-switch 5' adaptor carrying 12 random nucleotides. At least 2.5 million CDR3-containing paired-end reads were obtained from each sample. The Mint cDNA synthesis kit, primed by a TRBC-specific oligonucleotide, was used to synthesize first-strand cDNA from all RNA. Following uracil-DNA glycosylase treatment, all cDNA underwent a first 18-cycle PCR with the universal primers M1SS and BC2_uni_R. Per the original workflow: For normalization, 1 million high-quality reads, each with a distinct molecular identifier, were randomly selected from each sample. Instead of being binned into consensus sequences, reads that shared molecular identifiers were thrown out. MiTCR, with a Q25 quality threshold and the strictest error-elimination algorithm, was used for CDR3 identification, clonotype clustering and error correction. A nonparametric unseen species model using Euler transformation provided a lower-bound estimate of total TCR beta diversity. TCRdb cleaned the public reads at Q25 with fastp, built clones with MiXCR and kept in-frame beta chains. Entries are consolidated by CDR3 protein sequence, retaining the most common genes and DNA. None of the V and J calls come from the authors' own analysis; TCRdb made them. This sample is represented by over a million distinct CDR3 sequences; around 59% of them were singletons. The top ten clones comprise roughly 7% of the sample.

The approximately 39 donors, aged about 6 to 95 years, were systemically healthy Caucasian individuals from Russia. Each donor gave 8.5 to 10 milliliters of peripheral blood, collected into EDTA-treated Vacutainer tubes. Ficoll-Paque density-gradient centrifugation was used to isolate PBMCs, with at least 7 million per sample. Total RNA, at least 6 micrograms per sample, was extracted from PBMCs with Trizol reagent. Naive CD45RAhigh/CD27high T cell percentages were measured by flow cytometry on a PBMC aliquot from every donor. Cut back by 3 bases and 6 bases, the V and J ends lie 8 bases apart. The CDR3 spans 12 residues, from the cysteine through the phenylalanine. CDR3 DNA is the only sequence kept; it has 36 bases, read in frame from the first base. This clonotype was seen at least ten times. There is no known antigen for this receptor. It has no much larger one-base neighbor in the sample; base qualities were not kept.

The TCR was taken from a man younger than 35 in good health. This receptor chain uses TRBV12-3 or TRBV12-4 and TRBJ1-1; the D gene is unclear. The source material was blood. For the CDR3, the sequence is CASSLNWAEAFF. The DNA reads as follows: TGTGCCAGCAGTTTGAATTGGGCTGAAGCTTTCTTT.